A selection of T cell receptor beta chains follows, all from one sample in a study of blood T cell repertoires in COVID-19. Only in-frame clones appear in the TCRdb table, and some are missing; sequencing was by immunoSEQ multiplex PCR. Here the sample spans tens of thousands of clones, approximately 86% being singletons. Material: peripheral blood. These receptor sequences come from a woman older than 75 in a cohort sampled during active or convalescent COVID-19. Each CDR3 is given with its conserved first and last residue. D genes are given only for firm matches.

v_call	d_call	j_call	cdr3_nt	cdr3_aa
TRBV9	TRBD1	TRBJ1-5	TGTGCCAGCAGCGGACGGGACAGTAATCAGCCCCAGCATTTT	CASSGRDSNQPQHF
TRBV6-5	NA	TRBJ2-7	TGTGCCAGCAGTTACTCGACGCGGGGTGGGGGGTACGAGCAGTACTTC	CASSYSTRGGGYEQYF
TRBV5-4	TRBD1	TRBJ1-4	TGTGCCAGCAGTCCGGGACAGAATAATGAAAAACTGTTTTTT	CASSPGQNNEKLFF
TRBV2	TRBD2	TRBJ2-7	TGTGCCACAGCGGGACTAGCAGGGGACGAGCAGTACTTC	CATAGLAGDEQYF
TRBV6-5	TRBD1	TRBJ1-5	TGTGCCAGCACGACAGGGGGCGGTCAGCCCCAGCATTTT	CASTTGGGQPQHF
TRBV7-3	NA	TRBJ1-2	TGTGCCAGCAGCTTAGAGCGGAACTATGGCTACACCTTC	CASSLERNYGYTF
TRBV4-1	TRBD2	TRBJ2-5	TGCGCCAGCAGCCAATCAACTAGCGTAAGTTCAGAGACCCAGTACTTC	CASSQSTSVSSETQYF
TRBV30	NA	TRBJ2-2	TGTGCCTGGAGTAGGAGGGGCAAGTGGGACGGGGAGCTGTTTTTT	CAWSRRGKWDGELFF
TRBV28	TRBD1	TRBJ2-7	TGTGCCAGCAGCCTACTTGGGACAGGGGGCGAGCAGTACTTC	CASSLLGTGGEQYF
TRBV6-5	TRBD1	TRBJ1-1	TGTGCCAGCAGAACCGGGACAGCTAACACTGAAGCTTTCTTT	CASRTGTANTEAFF
TRBV2	TRBD1	TRBJ1-5	TGTGCCAGCAGTGGACAGGGGCCATATAGCAATCAGCCCCAGCATTTT	CASSGQGPYSNQPQHF
TRBV7-3	NA	TRBJ2-5	TGTGCCAGCAGCTTAAACAGGGACGAGACCCAGTACTTC	CASSLNRDETQYF